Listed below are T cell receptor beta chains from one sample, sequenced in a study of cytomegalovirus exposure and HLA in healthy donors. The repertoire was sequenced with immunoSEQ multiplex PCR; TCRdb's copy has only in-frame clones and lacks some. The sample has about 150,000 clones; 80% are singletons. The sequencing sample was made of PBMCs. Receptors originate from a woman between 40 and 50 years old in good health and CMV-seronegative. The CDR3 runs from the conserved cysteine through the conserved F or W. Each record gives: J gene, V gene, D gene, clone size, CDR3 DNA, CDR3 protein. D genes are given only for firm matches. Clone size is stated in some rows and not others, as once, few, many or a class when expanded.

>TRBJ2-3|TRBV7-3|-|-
TGTGCCAGCGGTAGCCCGAGCACAGATACGCAGTATTTT
CASGSPSTDTQYF
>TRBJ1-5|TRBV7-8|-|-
TGTGCCAGCAGCGATACAGGGAATCAGCCCCAGCATTTT
CASSDTGNQPQHF
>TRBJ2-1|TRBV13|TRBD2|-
TGTGCCAGCAGCTTAGGCGGAGCGGGGGGCCATGAGCAGTTCTTC
CASSLGGAGGHEQFF
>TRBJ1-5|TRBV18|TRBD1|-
TGTGCCAGCTCACCATCGCTGTTAGGGGACAGCTATCAGCCCCAGCATTTT
CASSPSLLGDSYQPQHF
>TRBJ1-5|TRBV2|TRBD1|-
TGTGCCAGCAGCCTGGACAGGAATAGCAATCAGCCCCAGCATTTT
CASSLDRNSNQPQHF
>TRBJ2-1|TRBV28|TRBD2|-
TGTGCCAGCAGTGGTACTAGCGGACCCTACAATGAGCAGTTCTTC
CASSGTSGPYNEQFF
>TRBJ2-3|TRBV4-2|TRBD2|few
TGTGCCAGCAGCCAACTAACCTTGACCGGGACTAGCGGGGGGACAGATACGCAGTATTTT
CASSQLTLTGTSGGTDTQYF
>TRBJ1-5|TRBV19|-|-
TGTGCCAGTATGAGAGCCCGGAATCAGCCCCAGCATTTT
CASMRARNQPQHF
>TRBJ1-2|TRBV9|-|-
TGTGCCAGCAGCCCTCGGACACCTTCCTATGGCTACACCTTC
CASSPRTPSYGYTF
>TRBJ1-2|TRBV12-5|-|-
TGTGCTAGTGGTCCGGGTGGGGGGTTAGCTAACTATGGCTACACCTTC
CASGPGGGLANYGYTF
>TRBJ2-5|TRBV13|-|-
TGTGCCAGCAGCTACTTCGCCGGGGAGTTGGAGACCCAGTACTTC
CASSYFAGELETQYF
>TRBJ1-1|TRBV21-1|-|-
TGTGCCAGCAGCAAACCAGGGAAGGGCACTGAAGCTTTCTTT
CASSKPGKGTEAFF
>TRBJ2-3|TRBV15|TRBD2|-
TGTGCCACCAGCAGAGATTTAGCGGGGGGGCGGGTCACAGATACGCAGTATTTT
CATSRDLAGGRVTDTQYF
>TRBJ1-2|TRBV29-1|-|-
TGCAGCGGTGGGGGGGGCCTTAACTATGGCTACACCTTC
CSGGGGLNYGYTF
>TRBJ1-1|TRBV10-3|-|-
TGTGCCATCAGTGGCGGAGGTATGAACACTGAAGCTTTCTTT
CAISGGGMNTEAFF
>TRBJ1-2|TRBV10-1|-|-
TGCGCCAGCAGCCCGGGGGGCAACTATGGCTACACCTTC
CASSPGGNYGYTF
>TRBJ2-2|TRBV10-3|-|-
TGTGCCATCAGTGAGCCCACTTATTTAGGGGAGCTGTTTTTT
CAISEPTYLGELFF
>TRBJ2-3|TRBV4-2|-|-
TGTGCCAGCAGCCAAGATGGGGGGTCAAATACGCAGTATTTT
CASSQDGGSNTQYF
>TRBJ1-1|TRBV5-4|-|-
TGTGCCAGCAGCTTGGTGGGGAACAGGGCGACTGAAGCTTTCTTT
CASSLVGNRATEAFF
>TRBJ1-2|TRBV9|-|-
TGTGCCAGCAGCCCATCGACATTCACCACCTATGGCTACACCTTC
CASSPSTFTTYGYTF
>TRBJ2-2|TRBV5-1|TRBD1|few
TGCGCCAGCAGCCCTCGTCCGACAGGGATGAACACCGGGGAGCTGTTTTTT
CASSPRPTGMNTGELFF
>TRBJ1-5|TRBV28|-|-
TGTGCCAGCACAGCAGGGCGCGGTAATCAGCCCCAGCATTTT
CASTAGRGNQPQHF
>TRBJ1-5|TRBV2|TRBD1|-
TGTGCCAGCAGTGATTTAACAGGGGGCAGTCAGCCCCAGCATTTT
CASSDLTGGSQPQHF
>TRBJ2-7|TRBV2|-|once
TGTGCCAGCAGAAGGGACTCCTACGAGCAGCACTTC
CASRRDSYEQHF
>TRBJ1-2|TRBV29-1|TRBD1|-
TGCAGCGCCCCGGGACAGGGGGCGCGGGATGGCTACACCTTC
CSAPGQGARDGYTF
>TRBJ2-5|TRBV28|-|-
TGTGCCAGCAGGAGACAGGCCATCCAAGAGACCCAGTACTTC
CASRRQAIQETQYF
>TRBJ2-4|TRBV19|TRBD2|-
TGTGCCAGTAGTATTGCGGGGGGCCTGGGGACCAAAAACATTCAGTACTTC
CASSIAGGLGTKNIQYF
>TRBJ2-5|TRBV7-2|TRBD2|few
TGTGCCAGCAGCCTCACTAGCGGGGGGAGAGAGACCCAGTACTTC
CASSLTSGGRETQYF
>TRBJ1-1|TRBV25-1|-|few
TGTGCCAGCAGTGGGCGGGGGGTTGGTGAAGCTTTCTTT
CASSGRGVGEAFF
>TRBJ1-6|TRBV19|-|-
TGTGCCAGTAGTACCCCATCAGGGAACAAGTCACCCCTCCACTTT
CASSTPSGNKSPLHF
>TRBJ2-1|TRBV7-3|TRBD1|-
TGTGCCAGCAGCGAAGGGACAGGGGACAATGAGCAGTTCTTC
CASSEGTGDNEQFF
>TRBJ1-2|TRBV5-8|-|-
TGTGCCAGCAGCTTGGACACGGGTACTAACTATGGCTACACCTTC
CASSLDTGTNYGYTF
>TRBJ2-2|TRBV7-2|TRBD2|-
TGTGCCAGCAGCTTCCTAGCGGGAGATTATACCGGGGAGCTGTTTTTT
CASSFLAGDYTGELFF
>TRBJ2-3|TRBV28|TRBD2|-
TGTGCCAGCGGCCCGGGACTAGCAACAGATACGCAGTATTTT
CASGPGLATDTQYF
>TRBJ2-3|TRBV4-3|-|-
TGCGCCAGCAGCCAAGACGGGTATCCTAGCACAGATACGCAGTATTTT
CASSQDGYPSTDTQYF
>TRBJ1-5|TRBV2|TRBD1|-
TGTGCCAGCGGCCGGGACAGGGAGGGCCAGCCCCAGCATTTT
CASGRDREGQPQHF
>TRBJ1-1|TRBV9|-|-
TGTGCCAGCAGCGTGGAGGACAGGAACACTGAAGCTTTCTTT
CASSVEDRNTEAFF
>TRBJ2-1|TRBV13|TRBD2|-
TGTGCCAGCAGCTCTCTGACTAGCGGCGCCTACAATGAGCAGTTCTTC
CASSSLTSGAYNEQFF
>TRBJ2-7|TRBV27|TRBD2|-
TGTGCCAGCAGTTTGGGGGGGACCAGCGAGCAGTACTTC
CASSLGGTSEQYF
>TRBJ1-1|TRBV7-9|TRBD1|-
TGTGCCAGCCTACCAGGGACAGTGAACACTGAAGCTTTCTTT
CASLPGTVNTEAFF
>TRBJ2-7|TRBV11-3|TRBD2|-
TGTGCCAGCAGCACCGGACTAGTGAGCGAGCAGTACTTC
CASSTGLVSEQYF
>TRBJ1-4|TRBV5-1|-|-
TGCGCCAGCAGCTTGGGGGCGCCTAATGAAAAACTGTTTTTT
CASSLGAPNEKLFF
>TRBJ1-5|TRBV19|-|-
TGTGCCAGTAGTATTTATACAGACAGCAATCAGCCCCAGCATTTT
CASSIYTDSNQPQHF
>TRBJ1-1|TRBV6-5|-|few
TGTGCCAGCGTAAGCGGGGGCGGGGAAACTGAAGCTTTCTTT
CASVSGGGETEAFF
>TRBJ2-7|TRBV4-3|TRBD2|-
TGCGCCAGCAGCCCCGGGACTAGCGGCTACGAGCAGTACTTC
CASSPGTSGYEQYF
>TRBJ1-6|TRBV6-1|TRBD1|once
TGTGCCAGCAGTGAACCTGGGACAGGGCGTTCACCCCTCCACTTT
CASSEPGTGRSPLHF
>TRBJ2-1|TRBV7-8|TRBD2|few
TGTGCCAGCAGCCCTCGAGACGGGGGGACCTACAATGAGCAGTTCTTC
CASSPRDGGTYNEQFF
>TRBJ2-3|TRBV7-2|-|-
TGTGCCAGCAGCTTAGGTAGCGCAGATACGCAGTATTTT
CASSLGSADTQYF
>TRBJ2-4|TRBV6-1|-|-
TGTGCCAGCGCGACAGGCGGAAACATTCAGTACTTC
CASATGGNIQYF
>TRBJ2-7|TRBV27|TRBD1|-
TGTGCCAGCAGTCCGGACAGGGGTGGGTACGAGCAGTACTTC
CASSPDRGGYEQYF
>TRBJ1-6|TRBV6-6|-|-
TGTGCCAGCTCCTCGGGGAAGGATTCACCCCTCCACTTT
CASSSGKDSPLHF
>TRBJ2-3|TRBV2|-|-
TGTGCCAGCACCGAAGCGACGGGAGTGGGAGATACGCAGTATTTT
CASTEATGVGDTQYF
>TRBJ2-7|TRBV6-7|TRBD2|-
TGTGCCAGCAGTTACTCGAAAGCGGGAGGGCCTTCCGAGCAGTACTTC
CASSYSKAGGPSEQYF
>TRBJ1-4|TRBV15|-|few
TGTGCCACCAGCAGAGATCCAAATGAAAAACTGTTTTTT
CATSRDPNEKLFF
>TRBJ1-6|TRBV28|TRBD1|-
TGTGCCAGCAGACGACAGGGGTTTAATTCACCCCTCCACTTT
CASRRQGFNSPLHF
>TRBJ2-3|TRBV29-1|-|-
TGCAGCGCCCGGTGGGCCACAGATACGCAGTATTTT
CSARWATDTQYF